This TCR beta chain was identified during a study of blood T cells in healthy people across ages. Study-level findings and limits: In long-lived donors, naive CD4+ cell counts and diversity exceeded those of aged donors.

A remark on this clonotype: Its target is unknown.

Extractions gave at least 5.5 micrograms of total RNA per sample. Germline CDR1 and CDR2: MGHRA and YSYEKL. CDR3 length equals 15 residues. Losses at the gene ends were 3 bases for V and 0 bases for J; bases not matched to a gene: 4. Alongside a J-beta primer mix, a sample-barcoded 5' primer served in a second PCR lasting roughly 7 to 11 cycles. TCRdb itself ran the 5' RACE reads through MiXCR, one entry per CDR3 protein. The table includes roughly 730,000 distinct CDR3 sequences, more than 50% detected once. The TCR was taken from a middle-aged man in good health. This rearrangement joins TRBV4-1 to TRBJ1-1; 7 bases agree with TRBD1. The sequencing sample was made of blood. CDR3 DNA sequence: TGCGCCAGCAGCCAGAAGGGACAGTTGAACACTGAAGCTTTCTTT. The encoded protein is CASSQKGQLNTEAFF.